This T cell receptor beta chain was captured by sequencing in a study of cytomegalovirus exposure and HLA in healthy donors. Study observations and caveats: The classifier was said to identify cytomegalovirus status with high specificity and sensitivity. It was found in a later analysis that first-cohort TCR clusters tended to co-occur in the 100 to 150 validation repertoires. The investigators catalogued some 150 TCR beta chains as cytomegalovirus-associated.

Sequencing was performed with immunoSEQ multiplex PCR; in TCRdb, only in-frame clones are kept and a portion is missing. The sample has around 98,000 clones; roughly 85% are singletons. The CDR3 has 13 amino acids. Trimming left V 6 bases short and J 1 base short, with 9 bases between. In germline, CDR1 is MNHEY, CDR2 SVGAGI. The approximately 130-subject validation cohort, separate from the approximately 670-subject first cohort, included the donors. Of note for this clone: Its specificity is unknown.

The genes are TRBV6-5 and TRBJ1-1, with D uncertain. Material for sequencing was PBMCs. The clonotype originates from a woman between 25 and 40 years old in good health and CMV-seronegative. Here the CDR3 DNA reads TGTGCCAGCAGGTGGAGTAGGAACACTGAAGCTTTCTTT. It translates to CASRWSRNTEAFF.